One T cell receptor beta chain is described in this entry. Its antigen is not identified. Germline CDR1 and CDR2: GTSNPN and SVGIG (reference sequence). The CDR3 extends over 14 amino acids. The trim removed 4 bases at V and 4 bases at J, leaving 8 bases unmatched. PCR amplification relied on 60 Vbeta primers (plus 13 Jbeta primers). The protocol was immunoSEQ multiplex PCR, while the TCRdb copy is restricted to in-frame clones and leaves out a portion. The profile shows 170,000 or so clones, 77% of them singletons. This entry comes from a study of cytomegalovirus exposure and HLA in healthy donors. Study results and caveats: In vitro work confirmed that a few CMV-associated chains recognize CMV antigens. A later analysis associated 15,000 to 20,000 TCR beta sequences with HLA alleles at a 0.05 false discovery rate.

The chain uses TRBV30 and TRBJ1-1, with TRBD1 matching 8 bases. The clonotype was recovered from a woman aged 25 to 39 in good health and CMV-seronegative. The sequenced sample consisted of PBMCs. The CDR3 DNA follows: TGTGCCTGGAATCGGCAGGGGGCGATCACTGAAGCTTTCTTT. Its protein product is CAWNRQGAITEAFF.